This T cell receptor beta chain was documented in a study of Graves' ophthalmopathy and Graves' hyperthyroidism. The TCR beta CDR3 regions underwent amplification from RNA transcripts. RT-PCR in the first round used HTBI primers; a second-round multiplex PCR followed. One entry per CDR3 protein results from TCRdb running MiXCR on the multiplex PCR reads. Of about 740,000 distinct CDR3 sequences detected, about 44% appear once; the ten largest clones hold around 40%. This clonotype was observed at least ten times. Its target is not known. General observations from the study: In blood appeared most of the expanded thyroid clonotypes whose frequency exceeded 0.001.

Moderate-to-severe activity, with CAS ≥3, NOSPECS ≥4 and duration under 3 months, characterized the donors with ophthalmopathy. Uncontrolled infections, other autoimmune diseases, pregnancy or lactation barred patients from enrollment. Reliance was placed on clinical symptoms, serum thyroxine, TRAb, thyroid ultrasound and orbital computed tomography for diagnosis. The V and J ends lost 4 bases and 4 bases respectively, with 16 bases between them. Looked up from germline, CDR1 is DFQATT and CDR2 is SNEGSKA (reference sequence). This CDR3 is 14 amino acids long. The chain uses TRBV20-1 and TRBJ1-1; D is ambiguous. Sequencing input: peripheral blood. The sequence came from an adult man with Graves' ophthalmopathy. The CDR3 bases are TGCAGTGCTAACCCCCCGGTCCCTTTCACTGAAGCTTTCTTT. Translation gives CSANPPVPFTEAFF.